This TCR beta chain derives from a study of blood T cell repertoires in COVID-19. Looking at the study overall: The United States, Italy and Spain supplied acute and convalescent COVID-19 samples. PBMCs, B-cell-depleted T cells, or T cells provided the cDNA or gDNA that made up the material.

The CDR3 sequence is 15 residues long. Original analysis: Nucleated cell counts were estimated from reference gene primer amplification. Assay: immunoSEQ multiplex PCR; the TCRdb copy retains only in-frame clones and omits some. The V and J calls and clone size come from that table; D and trimming were worked out from the DNA. The data show 270,000 or so clones, about nine tenths seen once. The sequence derives from a woman younger than 45 with COVID-19, enrolled during active disease. The chain carries TRBV1 and TRBJ2-1; the D segment call TRBD1 is taken from the table without a DNA check. TRBV1 is tagged as a pseudogene. Sequencing input: peripheral blood. The CDR3 DNA sequence: TGCACCAGCAGCCTAAAAGGTGACAGCAACAATGAGCAGTTCTTC. As protein: CTSSLKGDSNNEQFF.